Listed here are 11 T cell receptor beta chains from one sample, sequenced in a study of response to subunit inactivated influenza vaccine. MiXCR, run by TCRdb on the RT-PCR reads, gives a single entry per CDR3 protein. Among 590,000 or so distinct CDR3 sequences listed, approximately 15% were seen once. This specimen consisted of PBMCs from blood, obtained approximately 15 days before vaccination. The receptors shown here come from a man aged 45 to 65 who received an inactivated influenza vaccine.

J is TRBJ2-1 and V is TRBV12-3 or TRBV12-4, with D perhaps matching TRBD2 (7 bases). The CDR3 consists of 13 residues. V lost 7 bases and J lost 9, with 16 bases in between. The CDR3 DNA reads TGTGCCAGCACGCGGGCGGGGGCCGGTGAGCAGTTCTTC. Translation gives CASTRAGAGEQFF.

This clonotype was recorded a few times. The J gene is TRBJ2-2, the V gene TRBV12-3 or TRBV12-4, with D unresolved. The CDR3 is 13 residues long. V was clipped by 5 bases and J by 9 bases, with 13 bases between them. As DNA, the CDR3 is TGTGCCAGCAGTCCCACCCCCGATAGGGAGCTGTTTTTT. Translating it yields CASSPTPDRELFF.

This clonotype was counted between two and nine times. The chain combines TRBV11-3 with TRBJ2-7; tentatively, D is TRBD2 (6 bases). Germline values: CDR1 SGHNT, CDR2 YENEEA. This CDR3 spans 13 amino acids. Trimming pared 2 bases from V and 9 bases from J, leaving 14 bases between. The CDR3 spells CASSLTPGDRQYF. The CDR3 DNA follows: TGTGCCAGCAGCTTAACCCCGGGGGATAGGCAGTACTTC.

This clonotype has only a few counts. The chain has TRBV5-1 and TRBJ1-2; perhaps TRBD1 as D (5 bases). The CDR3 runs 13 residues. Germline CDR1 SGHRS, CDR2 YFSETQ. Deletions cut 4 bases from V and 3 bases from J, with 10 bases between. This CDR3 reads CASSIDSDYGYTF. The CDR3 region has the DNA TGCGCCAGCAGCATTGACAGCGACTATGGCTACACCTTC.

This clonotype was picked up a small number of times. The V and J genes are TRBV27 and TRBJ1-2; TRBD1 aligns across 10 bases. V gave up 6 bases and J gave up 4 bases; unmatched junction bases: 8. The CDR3 covers 15 residues. Germline V gene lookup returns CDR1 MNHEY and CDR2 SMNVEV (reference sequence). CDR3 region: CASSLDRGRIYGYTF. CDR3 DNA: TGTGCCAGCAGCCTCGACAGGGGGCGTATCTATGGCTACACCTTC.

The chain combines TRBV2 with TRBJ2-7, with 10 bases fitting TRBD2. This CDR3 contains 13 residues. Germline trimming cut 8 bases from V and 3 bases from J; bases unmatched to any gene: 4. Per germline, CDR1 SNHLY and CDR2 FYNNEI. The CDR3 loop reads CASGLAGDYEQYF. CDR3 nucleotide sequence: TGTGCCAGCGGCCTAGCGGGAGACTACGAGCAGTACTTC.

The sample holds a few counts of this clonotype. The chain joins TRBV7-2 to TRBJ2-5; 11 nucleotides line up with TRBD2. V dropped 5 bases and J dropped 6; count of bases not matched to a gene: 8. CDR1 is SGHTA and CDR2 is FQGNSA in the germline V gene. CDR3 length: 15 residues. The CDR3 DNA sequence: TGTGCCAGCAGCGACGATCTAGCGGGGGGAAAGACCCAGTACTTC. Its translation: CASSDDLAGGKTQYF. Supplemented by reference TRBV7-2 and TRBJ2-5, the full variable domain reads GAGVSQSPSNKVTEKGKDVELRCDPISGHTALYWYRQSLGQGLEFLIYFQGNSAPDKSGLPSDRFSAERTGGSVSTLTIQRTQQEDSAVYLCASSDDLAGGKTQYFGPGTRLLVL.

This clonotype was observed a few times. J is TRBJ1-5 and V is TRBV20-1; no firm D call. CDR1 is DFQATT and CDR2 is SNEGSKA in the germline V gene (reference sequence). Trimming cost V 1 base and J 3 bases, with 10 bases left between them. The CDR3 is 14 residues long. The CDR3 region has the DNA TGCAGTGCTAGAGTCCGAACGGACAATCAGCCCCAGCATTTT. Translation: CSARVRTDNQPQHF.

This clonotype occurred a few times. This chain uses TRBV20-1 with TRBJ2-4; 7 bases agree with TRBD1. V trimming: 5 bases; J trimming: 1 base; junction bases outside the gene matches: 11. This CDR3 spans 16 amino acids. In germline, CDR1 is DFQATT, CDR2 SNEGSKA (reference sequence). The CDR3 loop reads CSADRAAMVAKNIQYF. DNA of the CDR3: TGCAGTGCTGACAGGGCAGCTATGGTGGCCAAAAACATTCAGTACTTC.

The V call is TRBV7-2, the J call TRBJ2-7; 7 nucleotides align to TRBD2. Germline V gene sequence: CDR1 SGHTA, CDR2 FQGNSA. After removal of 3 bases from V and 0 bases from J, the junction contained 5 bases not matched to a gene. The CDR3 length is 15 residues. CDR3 coding DNA: TGTGCCAGCAGCTTCAGCGGGGTCAGCTCCTACGAGCAGTACTTC. This gives the protein CASSFSGVSSYEQYF.

This chain connects TRBV10-3 to TRBJ1-6; D gene unclear. The CDR3 is 15 amino acids. Trimming took off 8 bases at V and 8 bases at J, with 19 bases between the two ends. Germline V gene lookup returns CDR1 ENHRY and CDR2 SYGVKD. CDR3 nucleotide sequence: TGTGCCATCGGTCGCAGGTTAGGCTCCGATTCACCCCTCCACTTT. Translated, it gives CAIGRRLGSDSPLHF.